The sequence of this T cell receptor (beta chain) was determined in a study of blood T cell repertoires in COVID-19. Assay used: immunoSEQ multiplex PCR; TCRdb lists only in-frame clones, some missing. The data show some 150,000 clones, 75% to 85% seen once. The CDR3 contains 13 residues. Per germline, CDR1 LNHDA and CDR2 SQIVND (reference sequence). With 4 bases removed from V and 9 bases from J, the gap between germline ends came to 13 bases. The TCR originated in a woman aged 50 to 60 in a cohort sampled during active or convalescent COVID-19. Material: peripheral blood. The V gene is TRBV19, the J gene TRBJ1-3, with D possibly matching TRBD1 (5 bases). The CDR3 reads CASSKQAEATIYF. For the CDR3, the DNA is TGTGCCAGTAGTAAACAGGCCGAAGCCACCATATATTTT. The full variable domain, in which reference TRBV19 and TRBJ1-3 provide the parts outside the CDR3, is DGGITQSPKYLFRKEGQNVTLSCEQNLNHDAMYWYRQDPGQGLRLIYYSQIVNDFQKGDIAEGYSVSREKKESFPLTVTSAQKNPTAFYLCASSKQAEATIYFGEGSWLTVV.